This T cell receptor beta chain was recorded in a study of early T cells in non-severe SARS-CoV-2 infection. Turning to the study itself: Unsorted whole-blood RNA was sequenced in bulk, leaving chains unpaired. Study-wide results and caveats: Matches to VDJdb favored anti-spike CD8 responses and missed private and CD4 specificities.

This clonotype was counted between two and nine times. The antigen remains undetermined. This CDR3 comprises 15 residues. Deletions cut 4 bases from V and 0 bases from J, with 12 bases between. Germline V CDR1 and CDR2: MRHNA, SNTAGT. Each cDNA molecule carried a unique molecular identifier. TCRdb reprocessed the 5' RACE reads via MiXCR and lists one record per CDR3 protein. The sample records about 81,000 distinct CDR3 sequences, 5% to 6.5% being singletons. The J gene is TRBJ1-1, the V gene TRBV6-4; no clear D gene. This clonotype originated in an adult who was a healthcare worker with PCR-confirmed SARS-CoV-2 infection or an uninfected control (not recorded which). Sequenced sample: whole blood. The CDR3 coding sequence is TGTGCCAGCAGTGCCAAAGGGAGCATGAACACTGAAGCTTTCTTT. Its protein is CASSAKGSMNTEAFF.